A single sample is the source of the 13 T cell receptor beta chains below, sequenced in a study of blood T cell repertoires in COVID-19. Method: immunoSEQ multiplex PCR; TCRdb's copy keeps in-frame clones and lacks some. The table has some 47,000 clones, roughly 83% seen once. The sequenced material came from peripheral blood. These receptors were collected from a woman aged 60-75 years with acute or convalescent COVID-19.

This clone was recorded only once. The chain links TRBV27 to TRBJ1-3; D call uncertain. Between the trimmed V and J ends, which lost 6 bases and 4 bases, there was a span of 10 bases. This CDR3 contains 13 residues. The germline V gene encodes CDR1 MNHEY and CDR2 SMNVEV (reference sequence). The CDR3 here is CASRPRQGNTIYF. The CDR3 DNA follows: TGTGCCAGCAGGCCGAGGCAGGGAAACACCATATATTTT.

The V call is TRBV28, the J call TRBJ2-7; perhaps TRBD2 as D (6 bases). Deletions cut 5 bases from V and 0 bases from J, with 20 bases between. This CDR3 is built from 17 residues. Germline values: CDR1 MDHEN, CDR2 SYDVKM. In DNA form, the CDR3 reads TGTGCCAGCAGTCATCGGGGGACCATGATCTCCTCCTACGAGCAGTACTTC. Translating gives CASSHRGTMISSYEQYF.

V gene TRBV19 combines with J gene TRBJ1-5; D remains ambiguous. This CDR3 is 17 amino acids long. Trimming removed 1 base from V and 10 bases from J, with 23 bases in between. Germline CDR1 and CDR2: LNHDA and SQIVND (reference sequence). CDR3 in DNA: TGTGCCAGTAGTATAGCATCGACGGGAGGGAAAGGGATCCCCCAGCATTTT. Amino acids: CASSIASTGGKGIPQHF.

The gene calls are TRBV11-2 and TRBJ1-1, with D possibly matching TRBD1 (6 bases). Germline V gene data show CDR1 as SGHAT and CDR2 as FQNNGV. Trimming removed 5 bases at V and 3 bases at J, with 13 bases between. The CDR3 has 14 residues. CDR3 protein: CASSRRGQDTEAFF. The CDR3 DNA is TGTGCCAGCAGCCGACGGGGACAAGACACTGAAGCTTTCTTT.

The chain uses TRBV3-1 (or the pseudogene TRBV3-2) and TRBJ1-1, with a possible D match to TRBD1 (5 bases). V dropped 4 bases and J dropped 5 bases, with 11 bases sitting between them. Germline assignment: CDR1 LGHDT and CDR2 YNNKEL (reference sequence). The CDR3 runs 13 residues. The CDR3 reads CASSLQGATEAFF. The CDR3 region has the DNA TGTGCCAGCAGCCTCCAAGGGGCTACTGAAGCTTTCTTT.

This chain uses TRBV7-3 with TRBJ2-3; TRBD2 aligns across 16 bases. J was trimmed by 4 bases and V by 5 bases; bases with no gene match: 12. CDR3 size: 19 residues. Looked up from germline, CDR1 is SGHTA and CDR2 is FQGTGA. CDR3 sequence (DNA): TGTGCCAGCAGCCCGGGACTAGCGGGGGGGCCTATAGGTTCAGATACGCAGTATTTT. Translating gives CASSPGLAGGPIGSDTQYF.

This rearrangement joins TRBV7-2 to TRBJ1-2; the match to TRBD1 covers 7 bases. CDR3 length equals 13 residues. Germline CDR1 and CDR2: SGHTA and FQGNSA. J lost 8 bases, V lost 5 bases, and 8 bases had no gene match. CDR3: CASSQDRVKGYTF. CDR3 sequence (DNA): TGTGCCAGCAGCCAAGACAGGGTCAAGGGCTACACCTTC.

J is TRBJ1-4 and V is TRBV9, with TRBD1 as a possible D gene (6 bases). The CDR3 loop spans 13 amino acids. In germline, CDR1 is SGDLS, CDR2 YYNGEE. V gave up 6 bases and J gave up 8 bases, with 14 bases separating them. This CDR3 is CASTQQGSEKLFF. The CDR3 DNA reads TGTGCCAGCACCCAACAGGGTTCCGAAAAACTGTTTTTT.

The chain joins TRBV5-4 to TRBJ2-7; 14 nucleotides agree with TRBD2. CDR3 length equals 18 residues. Per the germline V gene, CDR1 is SGHNT and CDR2 is YYREEE (reference sequence). With 4 bases clipped from V and 3 bases from J, the junction kept 12 bases outside the gene matches. In DNA, the CDR3 is TGTGCCAGCAGCGCGGGGACTAGCGGGAGTCAGAGCGTCTACGAGCAGTACTTC. Translation gives CASSAGTSGSQSVYEQYF.

This chain's CDR3 is CASSPYSGEAFF. CDR3 nucleotides: TGTGCCAGCTCACCATACAGTGGTGAAGCTTTCTTT. V and J are TRBV18 and TRBJ1-1; D uncertain. The V end lost 2 bases, the J end lost 7 bases, and 8 bases lay between the germline ends. Germline values: CDR1 KGHSH, CDR2 LQKENI. The CDR3 length is 12 residues. The full variable domain, with the rest looked up from reference TRBV18 and TRBJ1-1, is NAGVMQNPRHLVRRRGQEARLRCSPMKGHSHVYWYRQLPEEGLKFMVYLQKENIIDESGMPKERFSAEFPKEGPSILRIQQVVRGDSAAYFCASSPYSGEAFFGQGTRLTVV.

The V call is TRBV6-1, the J call TRBJ2-3; 11 positions match TRBD2. Germline V gene data show CDR1 as MNHNS and CDR2 as SASEGT. This CDR3 region has 15 residues. J lost 4 bases, V lost 2 bases, and 2 bases had no gene match. The CDR3 is CASSEIAGGPDTQYF. CDR3 DNA: TGTGCCAGCAGTGAAATAGCGGGAGGGCCAGATACGCAGTATTTT.

This sequence joins TRBV4-1 and TRBJ1-6; weak D call: TRBD1 (6 bases). Trimming removed 0 bases at V and 9 bases at J, with 12 bases between. CDR1 is MGHRA and CDR2 is YSYEKL in the germline V gene. CDR3 length equals 15 residues. The CDR3 loop is CASSQEAGGRSPLHF. The CDR3 nucleotides are TGCGCCAGCAGCCAAGAGGCGGGGGGGCGTTCACCCCTCCACTTT.

The chain links TRBV19 to TRBJ2-2, with D perhaps matching TRBD1 (6 bases). V lost 5 bases to trimming and J lost 5 bases, with 6 bases between them. Germline loops: CDR1 LNHDA, CDR2 SQIVND (reference sequence). The CDR3 contains 12 residues. The CDR3 bases are TGTGCCAGTAGTCAGGGGACCGGGGAGCTGTTTTTT. Its protein is CASSQGTGELFF.